What follows are 5 T cell receptor beta chains derived from one specimen sequenced in a study of OX40 agonist ivuxolimab in advanced cancers. Measured with immunoSEQ multiplex PCR; TCRdb has only the in-frame clones, and not every one. Here the sample spans about 72,000 clones, 85% to 90% being singletons. The sequencing used CD4+ or CD8+ T cells sorted from blood, collected in a trial of the OX40 agonist ivuxolimab. The receptor source for this set is an adult with an advanced solid tumor such as melanoma, head and neck, liver or kidney cancer.

V and J are TRBV7-8 and TRBJ2-3; TRBD2 matches at 9 bases. The germline V gene encodes CDR1 SGHVS and CDR2 FQNEAQ. This CDR3 contains 15 residues. Unmatched junction bases numbered 10, after V lost 5 bases and J lost 7 bases. The CDR3 sequence: CASSPRGGGANTQYF. The CDR3 DNA sequence: TGTGCCAGCAGCCCGCGGGGCGGGGGGGCGAATACGCAGTATTTT.

The V and J genes are TRBV5-1 and TRBJ2-5, with 7 bases that match TRBD2. The CDR3 is made up of 16 amino acids. Trimming at V came to 3 bases and at J to 2 bases, leaving 10 bases not matched to a gene. Germline V CDR1 and CDR2: SGHRS, YFSETQ. The CDR3 loop reads CASSYLPAGTQETQYF. CDR3 in DNA: TGCGCCAGCAGCTACCTACCAGCGGGGACTCAAGAGACCCAGTACTTC.

This chain links TRBV5-1 with TRBJ1-2, with TRBD1 as a possible D gene (6 bases). Germline V gene sequence: CDR1 SGHRS, CDR2 YFSETQ. CDR3 length: 13 residues. V shed 5 bases and J shed 3 bases, with 11 bases lying between them. The CDR3 coding sequence is TGCGCCAGCAGGGGGGGCCCCGACTATGGCTACACCTTC. Protein product: CASRGGPDYGYTF.

V gene TRBV25-1 combines with J gene TRBJ2-3, with D possibly called TRBD1 or TRBD2 (5 bases each). The germline CDR1 and CDR2 sequences are MGHDK and SYGVNS. The CDR3 contains 15 residues. V lost 5 bases and J lost 10, with 22 bases in between. CDR3 DNA sequence: TGTGCCAGCAGTTCCGCCGGGACCATCTCCGGGGCGCAGTATTTT. It specifies CASSSAGTISGAQYF.

The chain links TRBV10-2 to TRBJ1-1, with TRBD1 matching over 7 bases. The CDR3 runs 15 residues. Germline V gives CDR1 WSHSY, CDR2 SAAADI. With V trimmed by 0 bases and J by 5 bases, 6 bases remained unmatched. The DNA for the CDR3 is TGCGCCAGCAGTGAGTCAAATCAGGGGGAGACTGAAGCTTTCTTT. Its translation is CASSESNQGETEAFF.